The 16 T cell receptor beta chains below all came from one sample that was sequenced in a study of Ad26.COV2.S vaccination and SARS-CoV-2 variants (dated by TCRdb to the early 2020s). This sample's treatment or condition label indicates: roughly 19 received Ad26.COV2.S at low or high dose, single or two shots; roughly five received placebo; per-sample allocation not given. For vaccine and placebo recipients, repertoires were sequenced using samples collected on day 63 after the first injection. The library relied on the immunoSEQ multiplex PCR assay. The table was pulled from immuneACCESS by TCRdb, which kept in-frame rearrangements only. Such tables lose some clones; where checked, under half of the loss comes from unresolved V genes, and the rest has no known cause. This sample lists around 500,000 clones; around 89% were detected once. The leading ten clones occupy 1.5% to 2% of the sample. Sequencing used peripheral blood, obtained in a trial of Ad26.COV2.S vaccine versus placebo. These receptor sequences come from a person aged 18-65 years who received the Ad26.COV2.S COVID-19 vaccine or a placebo.

The chain has TRBV29-1 and TRBJ1-2, with D uncertain. V dropped 1 base and J dropped 4 bases, with 10 bases sitting between them. The CDR3 spans 13 residues. Per germline, CDR1 SQVTM and CDR2 ANQGSEA. The CDR3 sequence is CSVEVDGLYGYTF. CDR3 nucleotides: TGCAGCGTTGAAGTTGACGGTCTCTATGGCTACACCTTC.

The chain recombines TRBV7-8 with TRBJ1-3, with TRBD1 as a possible D gene (6 bases). The CDR3 is made up of 15 amino acids. V was pared by 2 bases and J by 3 bases, with 11 bases between. Germline V lookup: CDR1 SGHVS, CDR2 FQNEAQ. The CDR3 spells CASSLSGGNGNTIYF. The CDR3 nucleotides are TGTGCCAGCAGCTTAAGTGGGGGCAATGGAAACACCATATATTTT. Combining the CDR3 with reference TRBV7-8 and TRBJ1-3 gives the whole variable domain GAGVSQSPRYKVAKRGQDVALRCDPISGHVSLFWYQQALGQGPEFLTYFQNEAQLDKSGLPSDRFFAERPEGSVSTLKIQRTQQEDSAVYLCASSLSGGNGNTIYFGEGSWLTVV.

The chain couples TRBV6-5 to TRBJ1-2, with TRBD1 identical over 8 bases. The CDR3 is made up of 16 amino acids. Trimming took 2 bases from V and 7 from J; bases not matched to a gene: 12. CDR1 is MNHEY and CDR2 is SVGAGI in the germline V gene. The CDR3 is CASSYRTGSSLTGYTF. CDR3 nucleotides: TGTGCCAGCAGTTACCGGACAGGGAGTTCCCTGACTGGCTACACCTTC.

This chain connects TRBV19 to TRBJ1-2; D may be TRBD1 (6 bases). Trimming pared 4 bases from V and 4 bases from J, leaving 13 bases between. Germline V gene data show CDR1 as LNHDA and CDR2 as SQIVND (reference sequence). The CDR3 has 14 amino acids. CDR3 DNA sequence: TGTGCCAGTAGTAACAACAGGGTCGGCTATGGCTACACCTTC. Its translation: CASSNNRVGYGYTF.

This clone has just a few counts. The genes are TRBV9 and TRBJ2-7; D is unclear. The CDR3 is made up of 12 amino acids. Trimming removed 3 bases from V and 3 bases from J, with 7 bases in between. Germline V gives CDR1 SGDLS, CDR2 YYNGEE. The CDR3, as DNA: TGTGCCAGCAGCGCTGACGACTACGAGCAGTACTTC. Encoded protein: CASSADDYEQYF.

The chain combines TRBV30 with TRBJ1-2, with D perhaps matching TRBD1 (5 bases). This CDR3 spans 16 amino acids. The V and J ends lost 3 bases and 0 bases respectively, with 17 bases between them. Germline-derived CDR1 and CDR2 are GTSNPN and SVGIG (reference sequence). CDR3 amino acids: CAWSRIGAGANYGYTF. CDR3 nucleotide sequence: TGTGCCTGGAGCCGAATAGGGGCCGGAGCTAACTATGGCTACACCTTC.

The V call is TRBV14, the J call TRBJ1-2; no definite D call. This CDR3 has 12 residues. With 1 base removed from V and 7 bases from J, the gap between germline ends came to 7 bases. CDR1 and CDR2 (germline): SGHDN, FVKESK. Written as DNA, the CDR3 is TGTGCCAGCAGCCAAGCTCGCGGTGGCTACACCTTC. This gives the protein CASSQARGGYTF.

The chain recombines TRBV30 with TRBJ1-4, with 8 positions matching TRBD1. Unmatched junction bases numbered 12, after V lost 4 bases and J lost 8 bases. This CDR3 is built from 15 residues. Germline loops: CDR1 GTSNPN, CDR2 SVGIG (reference sequence). Here the CDR3 DNA reads TGTGCCTGGATATCGACCCAGGGGGCACGGGAAAAACTGTTTTTT. It encodes CAWISTQGAREKLFF.

The gene calls are TRBV5-1 and TRBJ2-5; 15 bases match TRBD2. Germline loops: CDR1 SGHRS, CDR2 YFSETQ. The CDR3 sequence is 16 residues long. Losses at the gene ends were 4 bases for V and 6 bases for J; bases not matched to a gene: 7. The CDR3 DNA follows: TGCGCCAGCAGCCAGGGGACTAGCGGGAGGCTAAAGACCCAGTACTTC. Translation gives CASSQGTSGRLKTQYF.

The chain uses TRBV7-9 and TRBJ2-7; D remains ambiguous. Germline values: CDR1 SEHNR, CDR2 FQNEAQ (reference sequence). This CDR3 has 12 amino acids. The V gene lost 2 bases and the J gene lost 2 bases, with 4 bases spanning the gap. The CDR3 sequence is CASSLRPYEQYF. The CDR3 bases are TGTGCCAGCAGCTTACGGCCCTACGAGCAGTACTTC.

V is TRBV6-2 or TRBV6-3 and J is TRBJ2-1; 10 bases agree with TRBD2. CDR1 and CDR2 from the germline V gene are MNHEY and SVGEGT. V was pared by 4 bases and J by 6 bases, with 6 bases of the junction left unmatched. The CDR3 contains 15 residues. CDR3 sequence (DNA): TGTGCCAGCAGTTGGAGCGGGGGGGCGGGCAATGAGCAGTTCTTC. Its translation is CASSWSGGAGNEQFF.

This chain joins TRBV12-3 or TRBV12-4 and TRBJ1-1, with no clear D. With 2 bases removed from V and 4 bases from J, the gap between germline ends came to 8 bases. CDR3 length: 13 residues. CDR3 DNA: TGTGCCAGCAGTTTAACAGCCAGCACTGAAGCTTTCTTT. This encodes CASSLTASTEAFF.

The chain is built from TRBV25-1 and TRBJ1-6; D is unresolved. The germline CDR1 and CDR2 sequences are MGHDK and SYGVNS. V lost 6 bases and J lost 7, with 7 bases in between. The CDR3 has 12 residues. The CDR3: CASRGNNSPLHF. The CDR3, as DNA: TGTGCCAGCAGGGGAAACAATTCACCCCTCCACTTT.

The CDR3, as DNA: TGTGCCAGCAGCCAAGATCAGGGGGTAAGTGGCAATCAGCCCCAGCATTTT. This sequence encodes CASSQDQGVSGNQPQHF. The chain uses TRBV4-2 and TRBJ1-5; 7 positions match TRBD1. Unmatched junction bases numbered 7, after V lost 0 bases and J lost 2 bases. The CDR3 totals 17 residues. Germline-derived CDR1 and CDR2 are LGHNA and YNFKEQ.

The chain employs TRBV7-3 and TRBJ2-6; D is unresolved. Germline loops: CDR1 SGHTA, CDR2 FQGTGA. There are 14 residues in the CDR3. V was clipped by 4 bases and J by 1 base, with 5 bases between them. The CDR3 DNA follows: TGTGCCAGCAGCTCCCGGTCTGGGGCCAACGTCCTGACTTTC. It yields the protein CASSSRSGANVLTF.

On this clone: One junction end disagrees with the germline gene, perhaps due to a read error. The chain is built from TRBV5-1 and TRBJ1-1; D gene ambiguous. Germline loops: CDR1 SGHRS, CDR2 YFSETQ. CDR3 size: 13 residues. The CDR3 DNA sequence: TGCGCCAGCAGCTTTCAAGGGAACGCTGAAGCTTTCTTT. Translating it yields CASSFQGNAEAFF.